This TCR beta chain came from a study of T cell repertoires and HLA-DP antigens. Negative selection yielded untouched CD4+ T cells of average about 98% purity. Generated by immunoSEQ multiplex PCR, the TCRdb table keeps only in-frame clones and is missing some. Of over 100,000 clones listed, about 91% are singletons. Germline V gene lookup returns CDR1 SGHAT and CDR2 FQNNGV. V shed 2 bases and J 2 bases; nucleotides not matched to a gene: 9. The CDR3 loop spans 17 amino acids. Comment on this clone: Its antigen is still unknown.

This receptor was obtained from a woman under 30 in good health and CMV-seronegative. The sample taken for sequencing was CD4+ T cells from PBMCs. The J gene is TRBJ2-7, the V gene TRBV11-2, with 10 nucleotides matching TRBD1. This CDR3 is CASSLTRGGTGAYEQYV. CDR3 DNA sequence: TGTGCCAGCAGCTTAACCCGGGGGGGGACAGGGGCCTACGAGCAGTACGTC.